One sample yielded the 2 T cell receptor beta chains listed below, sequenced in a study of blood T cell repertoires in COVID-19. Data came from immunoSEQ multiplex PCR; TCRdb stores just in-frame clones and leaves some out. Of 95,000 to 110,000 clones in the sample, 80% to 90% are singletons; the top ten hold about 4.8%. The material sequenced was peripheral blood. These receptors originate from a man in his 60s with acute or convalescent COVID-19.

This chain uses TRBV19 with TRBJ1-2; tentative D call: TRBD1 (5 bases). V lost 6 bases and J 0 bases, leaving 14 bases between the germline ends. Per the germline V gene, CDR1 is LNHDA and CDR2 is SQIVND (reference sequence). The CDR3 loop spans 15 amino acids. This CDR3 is CASRPQGSSNYGYTF. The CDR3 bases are TGTGCCAGTAGGCCCCAGGGAAGTTCTAACTATGGCTACACCTTC. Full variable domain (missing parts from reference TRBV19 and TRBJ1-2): DGGITQSPKYLFRKEGQNVTLSCEQNLNHDAMYWYRQDPGQGLRLIYYSQIVNDFQKGDIAEGYSVSREKKESFPLTVTSAQKNPTAFYLCASRPQGSSNYGYTFGSGTRLTVV.

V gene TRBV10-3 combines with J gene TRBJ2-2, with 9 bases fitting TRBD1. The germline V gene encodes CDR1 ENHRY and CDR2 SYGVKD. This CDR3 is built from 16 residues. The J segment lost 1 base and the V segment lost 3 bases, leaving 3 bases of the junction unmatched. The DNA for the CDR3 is TGTGCCATCAGTGACAGGGACAGGGTGAACACCGGGGAGCTGTTTTTT. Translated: CAISDRDRVNTGELFF.